The entry below describes one T cell receptor beta chain. What it binds is unknown. Treatment meaning: some 19 received Ad26.COV2.S at low or high dose, single or two shots; 5 received placebo; per-sample allocation not given. All samples were drawn on day 63, counting from the first vaccine or placebo injection. These data come from a study of Ad26.COV2.S vaccination and SARS-CoV-2 variants. Profiled with immunoSEQ multiplex PCR; TCRdb holds only in-frame clones, not every one. The sample has around 300,000 clones, around 88% seen once. Study outcomes and limitations: CD8+ and CD4+ T cells specific for spike reportedly responded with substantial breadth after vaccination. Compared with placebo recipients, vaccine recipients had higher spike-specific TCR breadth.

Sequences were derived from peripheral blood, sampled in a trial of Ad26.COV2.S vaccine versus placebo. The receptor was isolated from a person between 18 and 65 years old who received the Ad26.COV2.S COVID-19 vaccine or a placebo.

The chain's CDR3 is CASSQGKGPGNTEAFF. The CDR3, as DNA: TGCGCCAGCAGCCAAGGCAAAGGCCCCGGGAACACTGAAGCTTTCTTT. The chain recombines TRBV4-1 with TRBJ1-1; D not resolved. The V gene lost 1 base and the J gene lost 1 base, with 13 bases spanning the gap. The CDR3 consists of 16 residues. Germline V gene data show CDR1 as MGHRA and CDR2 as YSYEKL.